These 12 T cell receptor beta chains were all obtained from the same sample, sequenced in a study of cytotoxic CD8 clonotypes in ibrutinib-treated CLL. The assay was immunoSEQ multiplex PCR, and TCRdb's table has in-frame clones only and misses some. The top ten clones hold 5% to 7% of a sample with some 300,000 clones, about 80% of them seen once. The sequenced sample was PBMCs, obtained before ibrutinib treatment. These receptors all come from a human donor with chronic lymphocytic leukemia.

V and J are TRBV28 and TRBJ2-7; D is possibly TRBD2 (6 bases). With 7 bases removed from V and 3 bases from J, the gap between germline ends came to 19 bases. Germline V CDR1 and CDR2: MDHEN, SYDVKM. The CDR3 runs to 15 residues. Here the CDR3 DNA reads TGTGCCAGCACCGACGGGGGACTCCGAGTCTACGAGCAGTACTTC. This codes for CASTDGGLRVYEQYF. Complete variable domain (other parts from reference TRBV28 and TRBJ2-7): DVKVTQSSRYLVKRTGEKVFLECVQDMDHENMFWYRQDPGLGLRLIYFSYDVKMKEKGDIPEGYSVSREKKERFSLILESASTNQTSMYLCASTDGGLRVYEQYFGPGTRLTVT.

In this sample, this clone turned up once. V gene TRBV6-5 combines with J gene TRBJ2-7; D is perhaps TRBD2 (6 bases). Germline CDR1 and CDR2: MNHEY and SVGAGI. The ends were cut back, 3 bases at V and 5 bases at J, with 17 bases in the middle. The CDR3 covers 15 residues. The CDR3 protein is CASSYQPGEIHEQYF. CDR3 sequence (DNA): TGTGCCAGCAGTTATCAACCGGGAGAAATCCACGAGCAGTACTTC.

The rearrangement uses TRBV5-1 and TRBJ2-1; 14 nucleotides match TRBD2. The V gene's germline CDR1 is SGHRS and CDR2 YFSETQ. This CDR3 region has 15 residues. Germline trimming cut 4 bases from V and 8 bases from J; bases unmatched to any gene: 5. CDR3 protein: CASSMGLAGVYEQFF. The CDR3, as DNA: TGCGCCAGCAGCATGGGACTAGCGGGAGTCTATGAGCAGTTCTTC.

The chain has TRBV6-6 and TRBJ2-7; D unclear. V lost 0 bases and J lost 3, with 9 bases in between. The CDR3 covers 14 residues. Germline V gene sequence: CDR1 MNHNY, CDR2 SVGAGI (reference sequence). CDR3 bases: TGTGCCAGCAGTTACTCGAAAAATCGCTACGAGCAGTACTTC. This codes for CASSYSKNRYEQYF.

This chain connects TRBV9 to TRBJ2-7; D gene ambiguous. CDR3 length: 14 residues. Trimming took 0 bases from V and 5 from J, leaving 12 bases between them. The germline V gene has CDR1 SGDLS and CDR2 YYNGEE. CDR3 sequence: CASSVGHRTNEQYF. For the CDR3, the DNA is TGTGCCAGCAGCGTAGGACATAGGACGAACGAGCAGTACTTC. Full variable domain (outside the CDR3, taken from reference TRBV9 and TRBJ2-7): DSGVTQTPKHLITATGQRVTLRCSPRSGDLSVYWYQQSLDQGLQFLIQYYNGEERAKGNILERFSAQQFPDLHSELNLSSLELGDSALYFCASSVGHRTNEQYFGPGTRLTVT.

The chain couples TRBV6-5 to TRBJ2-3; 10 bases match TRBD2. Trimming took 5 bases from V and 3 from J; bases not matched to a gene: 5. Germline CDR1 and CDR2: MNHEY and SVGAGI. The CDR3 spans 15 residues. The DNA for the CDR3 is TGTGCCAGCAGTCCCCTAGCGGGAGAGACAGATACGCAGTATTTT. Translating gives CASSPLAGETDTQYF.

The gene calls are TRBV15 and TRBJ2-1; D ambiguous. Deletions cut 0 bases from V and 0 bases from J, with 15 bases between. Germline CDR1 reads LNHNV; CDR2 reads YYDKDF (reference sequence). The CDR3 contains 18 residues. As DNA, the CDR3 is TGTGCCACCAGCAGAGATCTCCAGATACTTAGCTCCTACAATGAGCAGTTCTTC. This encodes CATSRDLQILSSYNEQFF.

V usage is TRBV18 and J usage is TRBJ2-1; 7 bases fit TRBD2. Germline assignment: CDR1 KGHSH and CDR2 LQKENI. The CDR3 sequence is 18 residues long. V was pared by 1 base and J by 0 bases, with 9 bases of the junction left unmatched. CDR3 coding DNA: TGTGCCAGCTCACCACGCCTAGCGGTAGGGAGCTCCTACAATGAGCAGTTCTTC. Encoded protein: CASSPRLAVGSSYNEQFF.

The chain recombines TRBV30 with TRBJ1-2, with 9 bases matching TRBD1. Germline lookup yields CDR1 GTSNPN and CDR2 SVGIG (reference sequence). This CDR3 is 12 amino acids long. J was trimmed by 8 bases and V by 5 bases; bases with no gene match: 6. In DNA, the CDR3 is TGTGCCTGGGCGGGACAGGGCCCCGGCTACACCTTC. This codes for CAWAGQGPGYTF. Using reference TRBV30 and TRBJ1-2 for the parts outside the CDR3, the full variable domain is SQTIHQWPATLVQPVGSPLSLECTVEGTSNPNLYWYRQAAGRGLQLLFYSVGIGQISSEVPQNLSASRPQDRQFILSSKKLLLSDSGFYLCAWAGQGPGYTFGSGTRLTVV.

The chain couples TRBV6-5 to TRBJ2-3; D unclear. This CDR3 contains 16 residues. Trimming took off 0 bases at V and 11 bases at J, with 21 bases between the two ends. Looked up from germline, CDR1 is MNHEY and CDR2 is SVGAGI. CDR3 region: CASSYSRSPSPFGQYF. As DNA, the CDR3 is TGTGCCAGCAGTTACTCGAGGTCCCCGTCCCCCTTCGGGCAGTATTTT.

The chain has TRBV5-8 and TRBJ2-7; D might be TRBD2 (6 bases). Germline CDR1 reads SGHTS; CDR2 reads YDEGEE. The CDR3 is made up of 15 amino acids. V shed 1 base and J shed 6 bases, with 17 bases lying between them. CDR3 protein: CASSLRGRRDREQYF. CDR3 DNA: TGTGCCAGCAGCTTGAGGGGAAGGCGGGACCGCGAGCAGTACTTC.

This clone appeared a single time. This rearrangement joins TRBV10-3 to TRBJ2-1, with D possibly matching TRBD1 (5 bases). Germline assignment: CDR1 ENHRY and CDR2 SYGVKD. CDR3 length equals 13 residues. Trimming shortened V by 7 bases and J by 9 bases, and 16 bases separated the two germline ends. The CDR3 nucleotides are TGTGCCATCACCAGGGTTCGCAGAGGTGAGCAGTTCTTC. It yields the protein CAITRVRRGEQFF.